The rows below give T cell receptor beta chains drawn from one sample of a study of blood T cell repertoires in COVID-19. Profiled with immunoSEQ multiplex PCR; TCRdb holds only in-frame clones, not every one. This table holds roughly 150,000 clones, roughly 88% found once. Input material: peripheral blood. The source is a woman between 50 and 59 years old in a cohort sampled during active or convalescent COVID-19. Both conserved end residues are part of each CDR3. A D gene is named only where the DNA matches it firmly. Some rows have no size entry. The others give once, few or many, or a class for an expanded clone.

- | TRBJ1-3 | TRBV19 | - | CASSPQFASIGNTIYF | TGTGCCAGTAGTCCCCAGTTTGCTTCCATTGGAAACACCATATATTTT
- | TRBJ1-1 | TRBV20-1 | few | CSAYDTEAFF | TGCAGTGCCTATGACACTGAAGCTTTCTTT
- | TRBJ1-4 | TRBV6-2/TRBV6-3 | - | CASSYSEDNNEKLFF | TGTGCCAGCAGTTACTCCGAGGACAATAATGAAAAACTGTTTTTT
- | TRBJ1-2 | TRBV5-4 | - | CASSLSGVLYGYTF | TGTGCCAGCAGCTTGAGCGGAGTTCTCTATGGCTACACCTTC
- | TRBJ2-4 | TRBV5-1 | - | CASSPKYGGAKNIQYF | TGCGCCAGCAGCCCAAAGTACGGGGGAGCCAAAAACATTCAGTACTTC
TRBD1 | TRBJ1-5 | TRBV6-5 | - | CASRGQYNQPQHF | TGTGCCAGCAGGGGACAGTACAATCAGCCCCAGCATTTT
TRBD1 | TRBJ1-4 | TRBV7-9 | once | CASSLAETGGFALNEKLFF | TGTGCCAGCAGCTTAGCCGAGACAGGGGGCTTCGCTCTTAATGAAAAACTGTTTTTT
- | TRBJ1-6 | TRBV28 | few | CASSEGILSNSPLHF | TGTGCCAGCAGTGAGGGCATCCTATCTAATTCACCCCTCCACTTT
TRBD1 | TRBJ1-1 | TRBV19 | - | CASKPRADRRNTEAFF | TGTGCCAGTAAGCCCCGGGCGGACAGGAGGAACACTGAAGCTTTCTTT
- | TRBJ1-6 | TRBV5-4 | - | CASSLGPAGLASPLHF | TGTGCCAGCAGCTTGGGGCCAGCAGGGCTGGCTTCACCCCTCCACTTT
- | TRBJ1-5 | TRBV10-3 | - | CAISGGYGNQPQHF | TGTGCCATCAGTGGAGGGTACGGGAATCAGCCCCAGCATTTT
TRBD1 | TRBJ1-4 | TRBV15 | - | CATSRGTGEKLFF | TGTGCCACCAGCAGGGGGACAGGGGAAAAACTGTTTTTT
TRBD2 | TRBJ2-7 | TRBV11-2 | - | CASSLGLAGIEQYF | TGTGCCAGCAGCTTAGGGCTAGCGGGGATCGAGCAGTACTTC
TRBD1 | TRBJ1-5 | TRBV10-2 | - | CASSEGGQVPQHF | TGCGCCAGCAGCGAGGGTGGACAGGTGCCCCAGCATTTT
- | TRBJ2-3 | TRBV9 | - | CASSPRSRGVDTQYF | TGTGCCAGCAGCCCCCGGTCGCGGGGAGTAGATACGCAGTATTTT
- | TRBJ2-7 | TRBV2 | few | CASYGSGEQYF | TGTGCCAGCTACGGTAGCGGCGAGCAGTACTTC
TRBD1 | TRBJ1-6 | TRBV5-1 | - | CASSSGDRLTSPLHF | TGCGCCAGCAGCTCAGGGGACAGGTTGACTTCACCCCTCCACTTT
TRBD1 | TRBJ2-7 | TRBV27 | - | CASSLKPTGGYEQYF | TGTGCCAGCAGTCTAAAACCGACAGGGGGCTACGAGCAGTACTTC
- | TRBJ1-6 | TRBV4-1 | few | CASSQDRRGAWSPLHF | TGCGCCAGCAGCCAAGACCGTCGGGGGGCTTGGTCACCCCTCCACTTT
TRBD1 | TRBJ1-2 | TRBV5-4 | - | CASSGIRTGVDGYTF | TGTGCCAGCAGCGGGATTCGGACAGGAGTTGACGGCTACACCTTC
- | TRBJ1-1 | TRBV19 | - | CASTPGGRWEAFF | TGTGCCAGTACCCCAGGAGGGCGATGGGAAGCTTTCTTT
- | TRBJ1-2 | TRBV6-5 | - | CASSLNPGYGYTF | TGTGCCAGCAGCCTGAACCCCGGCTATGGCTACACCTTC
TRBD2 | TRBJ2-6 | TRBV6-1 | few | CASSDGTSGWGSGANVLTF | TGTGCCAGCAGTGACGGGACTAGCGGATGGGGCTCTGGGGCCAACGTCCTGACTTTC
TRBD1 | TRBJ1-2 | TRBV6-5 | - | CASSFQQQGYGYTF | TGTGCCAGCAGCTTTCAACAACAGGGGTATGGCTACACCTTC
- | TRBJ1-1 | TRBV6-1 | - | CASSTTNLGTEAFF | TGTGCCAGCAGCACAACTAACCTGGGCACTGAAGCTTTCTTT
TRBD1 | TRBJ1-4 | TRBV18 | - | CASSPGQGGEKLFF | TGTGCCAGCTCACCTGGACAGGGAGGTGAAAAACTGTTTTTT
- | TRBJ2-5 | TRBV18 | - | CASSPPEAQGETQYF | TGTGCCAGCTCACCTCCAGAGGCCCAGGGGGAGACCCAGTACTTC
TRBD1 | TRBJ1-6 | TRBV6-6 | - | CASSYSNRGRESPLHF | TGTGCCAGCAGTTACTCCAACAGGGGCCGGGAGTCACCCCTCCACTTT
- | TRBJ1-5 | TRBV6-5 | - | CASTRGPSQPQHF | TGTGCCAGCACGCGGGGCCCCAGTCAGCCCCAGCATTTT
- | TRBJ1-6 | TRBV6-6 | - | CASNSAGLETPLHF | TGTGCCAGCAACTCAGCAGGCCTTGAGACACCCCTCCACTTT
- | TRBJ1-6 | TRBV14 | - | CASSQETAHSNSPLHF | TGTGCCAGCAGCCAAGAAACGGCTCACAGTAATTCACCCCTCCACTTT
TRBD2 | TRBJ2-5 | TRBV5-1 | - | CASSFLGEGETQYF | TGCGCCAGCAGCTTCCTGGGGGAGGGGGAGACCCAGTACTTC
TRBD1 | TRBJ1-2 | TRBV6-5 | - | CASTRDRHLRGYTF | TGTGCCAGCACTCGGGACAGGCACCTACGGGGCTACACCTTC
TRBD1 | TRBJ1-4 | TRBV28 | - | CASTNPGTGSIILFF | TGTGCCAGCACCAATCCCGGGACAGGGTCGATTATACTGTTTTTT
- | TRBJ2-2 | TRBV18 | - | CASSPRSGELFF | TGTGCCAGCTCACCCCGGTCCGGGGAGCTGTTTTTT